Shown below are 23 T cell receptor beta chains from a single sample sequenced in a study of blood T cell repertoires in COVID-19. Profiling relied on immunoSEQ multiplex PCR, and the TCRdb table lists in-frame clones only, not all of them. The table records some 5,700 clones, roughly four fifths of them present only once. Specimen: peripheral blood. These receptors were collected from a human donor with active COVID-19. The donor label of this sample is uncertain.

The genes are TRBV5-6 and TRBJ2-2; 7 bases match TRBD2. CDR1 is SGHDT and CDR2 is YYEEEE in the germline V gene. The J segment lost 1 base and the V segment lost 4 bases, leaving 7 bases of the junction unmatched. This CDR3 spans 16 amino acids. CDR3 DNA sequence: TGTGCCAGCAGCCCCTTTGGGGGGGGGAACACCGGGGAGCTGTTTTTT. As protein: CASSPFGGGNTGELFF.

This clone has just one count. This sequence joins TRBV7-9 and TRBJ1-3; D perhaps matches TRBD1 (6 bases). V was cut by 4 bases and J by 9 bases, with 22 bases left in between. Germline CDR1 and CDR2: SEHNR and FQNEAQ (reference sequence). The CDR3 is 16 amino acids. CDR3: CASSSMTGFIPTTIYF. The CDR3 DNA reads as TGTGCCAGCAGCTCGATGACAGGTTTTATTCCGACCACCATATATTTT.

This chain uses TRBV7-2 with TRBJ2-5; D is perhaps TRBD1 (6 bases). The CDR3 loop spans 13 amino acids. Trimming cost V 4 bases and J 1 base, with 7 bases left between them. Germline loops: CDR1 SGHTA, CDR2 FQGNSA. DNA for the CDR3: TGTGCCAGCAGCTACAGGGTCCAAGAGACCCAGTACTTC. The encoded protein is CASSYRVQETQYF.

The chain recombines TRBV7-3 with TRBJ2-6; no clear D. The CDR3 contains 13 residues. Per germline, CDR1 SGHTA and CDR2 FQGTGA. V dropped 5 bases and J dropped 3 bases, with 5 bases sitting between them. CDR3 region: CASSPRGANVLTF. CDR3 nucleotides: TGTGCCAGCAGCCCCCGTGGGGCCAACGTCCTGACTTTC.

J is TRBJ1-5 and V is TRBV3-1 (or the pseudogene TRBV3-2); TRBD1 matches at 10 bases. CDR1 LGHDT and CDR2 YNNKEL come from the germline V gene (reference sequence). This CDR3 region has 14 residues. J was trimmed by 9 bases and V by 3 bases; bases with no gene match: 5. The CDR3 DNA reads TGTGCCAGCAGCCAGGGACAGGGGAGGACGCCCCAGCATTTT. Residues: CASSQGQGRTPQHF.

The V call is TRBV9, the J call TRBJ1-4; 8 bases line up with TRBD1. Germline CDR1 and CDR2: SGDLS and YYNGEE. The CDR3 sequence is 17 residues long. The trim removed 3 bases at V and 0 bases at J, leaving 7 bases unmatched. The CDR3 reads CASSGRDRLPTNEKLFF. CDR3 DNA: TGTGCCAGCAGCGGCCGGGACAGGCTACCAACTAATGAAAAACTGTTTTTT.

This clone has just a few counts. This sequence joins TRBV19 and TRBJ2-7; 7 bases match TRBD1. J was trimmed by 7 bases and V by 6 bases; bases with no gene match: 9. Germline assignment: CDR1 LNHDA and CDR2 SQIVND (reference sequence). CDR3 length: 13 residues. The CDR3 loop reads CASRSTGSGEQYV. CDR3 nucleotide sequence: TGTGCCAGTAGGTCGACAGGGTCGGGTGAGCAGTACGTC.

The chain carries TRBV23-1 and TRBJ1-5; tentatively, D is TRBD1 (6 bases). TRBV23-1 is treated as an ORF (open reading frame) with a function not yet certain. V was shortened by 7 bases and J by 5 bases, with 15 bases between the two germline ends. The CDR3 is 14 amino acids. CDR3 sequence reads: CASNPTGLDQPQHF. CDR3 DNA sequence: TGCGCCAGCAACCCTACAGGGCTGGATCAGCCCCAGCATTTT.

The V and J genes are TRBV11-1 and TRBJ2-3; 8 nucleotides match TRBD2. The CDR3 covers 15 residues. Trimming took 6 bases from V and 1 from J; bases not matched to a gene: 6. The germline V gene has CDR1 SGHAT and CDR2 FQDESV (reference sequence). The CDR3: CASRGSGGRTDTQYF. The CDR3 bases are TGTGCCAGCAGGGGCAGCGGGGGCCGCACAGATACGCAGTATTTT.

The genes are TRBV21-1 and TRBJ2-7; the DNA was not compared with TRBD2, the D call given in the table. TRBV21-1 corresponds to a pseudogene. The CDR3 has 15 amino acids. CDR3 nucleotide sequence: TGTGCCAGCAGCCGGGGTTCGTCGAGGTCCTACGAGCAGTACGTC. Translating it yields CASSRGSSRSYEQYV.

V gene TRBV18 combines with J gene TRBJ2-7; 9 bases fit TRBD1. V trimming: 3 bases; J trimming: 7 bases; junction bases outside the gene matches: 16. The CDR3 has 17 amino acids. The germline CDR1 and CDR2 sequences are KGHSH and LQKENI. For the CDR3, the DNA is TGTGCCAGCTCACCCCGACCGGGACAGGGTAGCCCGGGGGAGCAGTACTTC. It specifies CASSPRPGQGSPGEQYF. The variable domain in full, with the rest retrieved from reference TRBV18 and TRBJ2-7, is NAGVMQNPRHLVRRRGQEARLRCSPMKGHSHVYWYRQLPEEGLKFMVYLQKENIIDESGMPKERFSAEFPKEGPSILRIQQVVRGDSAAYFCASSPRPGQGSPGEQYFGPGTRLTVT.

This clone was picked up a small number of times. The chain combines TRBV15 with TRBJ2-3, with D possibly TRBD2 on 6 matching bases. Germline-derived CDR1 and CDR2 are LNHNV and YYDKDF (reference sequence). V lost 1 base, J lost 6 bases, and 14 bases lay in between. The CDR3 runs 15 residues. The CDR3 loop is CATSRARNSGDTQYF. CDR3 in DNA: TGTGCCACCAGCAGAGCCCGTAACAGCGGGGATACGCAGTATTTT. The full variable domain, its missing parts supplied by reference TRBV15 and TRBJ2-3, is DAMVIQNPRYQVTQFGKPVTLSCSQTLNHNVMYWYQQKSSQAPKLLFHYYDKDFNNEADTPDNFQSRRPNTSFCFLDIRSPGLGDTAMYLCATSRARNSGDTQYFGPGTRLTVL.

The J gene is TRBJ2-3, the V gene TRBV29-1, with 8 positions matching TRBD1. V dropped 4 bases and J dropped 4; count of bases not matched to a gene: 4. Germline V CDR1 and CDR2: SQVTM, ANQGSEA. The CDR3 is 13 amino acids. The CDR3 nucleotides are TGCAGCGTTGCAGGGGGCTGGGCAGATACGCAGTATTTT. Its translation is CSVAGGWADTQYF.

The chain has TRBV2 and TRBJ1-2, with TRBD1 matching over 7 bases. CDR3 length: 14 amino acids. With V trimmed by 6 bases and J by 5 bases, 9 bases remained unmatched. CDR1 is SNHLY, CDR2 FYNNEI, per germline. The CDR3 reads CASRPGQQTYGYTF. The DNA for the CDR3 is TGTGCCAGCAGGCCGGGACAGCAAACGTATGGCTACACCTTC.

This chain connects TRBV18 to TRBJ2-7; TRBD1 matches 10 bases. V shed 2 bases and J 5 bases; nucleotides not matched to a gene: 21. Per germline, CDR1 KGHSH and CDR2 LQKENI. This CDR3 region has 20 residues. CDR3 amino acids: CASSPSGQGTWGALLDEQYF. The CDR3 nucleotides are TGTGCCAGCTCACCATCGGGACAGGGGACGTGGGGGGCACTACTCGACGAGCAGTACTTC.

The V and J genes are TRBV12-5 and TRBJ1-2; D perhaps matches TRBD1 (5 bases). This CDR3 is 14 amino acids long. Germline V lookup: CDR1 LGHNT, CDR2 FRNRAP. V dropped 2 bases and J dropped 2 bases, with 9 bases sitting between them. CDR3 region: CASGLSGGNYGYTF. The DNA for the CDR3 is TGTGCTAGTGGTTTGTCGGGGGGGAACTATGGCTACACCTTC.

The genes are TRBV10-3 and TRBJ2-7, with 9 bases identical to TRBD1. The J segment lost 1 base and the V segment lost 8 bases, leaving 6 bases of the junction unmatched. There are 14 residues in the CDR3. Germline values: CDR1 ENHRY, CDR2 SYGVKD. The CDR3 here is CAIWTGVKSYEQYF. CDR3 DNA: TGTGCCATCTGGACAGGGGTCAAATCCTACGAGCAGTACTTC.

The chain has TRBV5-1 and TRBJ1-6; D gene unclear. The CDR3 has 16 amino acids. The V gene lost 1 base and the J gene lost 12 bases, with 20 bases spanning the gap. The germline V gene has CDR1 SGHRS and CDR2 YFSETQ. The CDR3: CASSLSPGDGALPLHF. DNA for the CDR3: TGCGCCAGCAGCTTGAGTCCCGGAGACGGCGCGCTACCCCTCCACTTT.

The V and J genes are TRBV5-1 and TRBJ1-1; weak D call: TRBD1 (6 bases). The CDR3 sequence is 14 residues long. The germline V gene has CDR1 SGHRS and CDR2 YFSETQ. Trimming took 0 bases from V and 5 from J, leaving 11 bases between them. CDR3 amino acids: CASSLADRGTEAFF. The CDR3 DNA reads TGCGCCAGCAGCTTGGCCGATAGGGGGACTGAAGCTTTCTTT.

This clone was found once. Written as DNA, the CDR3 is TGTGCCAGCAGGAAGGACAGACCTAAAAACATTCAGTACTTC. It encodes CASRKDRPKNIQYF. The chain recombines TRBV7-9 with TRBJ2-4; a weak D match, TRBD1 (6 bases). The CDR3 covers 14 residues. The germline V and J ends were trimmed by 6 bases and 4 bases, with 13 bases remaining between them. Germline V gene data show CDR1 as SEHNR and CDR2 as FQNEAQ (reference sequence).

The chain recombines TRBV6-5 with TRBJ1-1; D might be TRBD1 (5 bases). CDR3 length equals 11 residues. Trimming took off 6 bases at V and 6 bases at J, with 8 bases between the two ends. Germline V gene data show CDR1 as MNHEY and CDR2 as SVGAGI. The CDR3 coding sequence is TGTGCCAGCAGGCAGGGATCTGAAGCTTTCTTT. The encoded protein is CASRQGSEAFF.

V gene TRBV4-2 combines with J gene TRBJ2-5; 7 nucleotides align to TRBD2. The CDR3 contains 15 residues. After removal of 4 bases from V and 5 bases from J, the junction contained 10 bases not matched to a gene. Germline V gene sequence: CDR1 LGHNA, CDR2 YNFKEQ. CDR3 in DNA: TGTGCCAGCAGCCCAACAGGCGGGGGACCCGAGACCCAGTACTTC. It yields the protein CASSPTGGGPETQYF.

CDR3 in amino acids: CATSRDGQYPNYGYTF. As DNA, the CDR3 is TGTGCCACCAGCAGAGACGGACAGTATCCTAACTATGGCTACACCTTC. V gene TRBV15 combines with J gene TRBJ1-2; a possible D gene is TRBD1 (6 bases). Germline V lookup: CDR1 LNHNV, CDR2 YYDKDF (reference sequence). The CDR3 has 16 residues. Trimming took off 0 bases at V and 0 bases at J, with 11 bases between the two ends.